A selection of T cell receptor beta chains follows, all from one sample in a study of Graves' ophthalmopathy and Graves' hyperthyroidism. One entry per CDR3 protein results from TCRdb running MiXCR on the multiplex PCR reads. In the table there are a few hundred thousand distinct CDR3 sequences, about 16% of which are singletons. The sequencing sample was made of peripheral blood. The receptors were sampled from a woman under 30 with stable Graves' hyperthyroidism. Each CDR3 is given with its conserved first and last residue. The order of the fields is J gene, clone size, D gene, V gene, CDR3 protein, CDR3 DNA. A D gene is named only where the DNA matches it firmly. Only part of the rows carry a size: once, few, many, or a class if the clone is expanded.

>TRBJ2-7|-|TRBD2|TRBV3-1
CASSQEARTSGVGQYF
TGTGCCAGCAGCCAAGAGGCCAGGACTAGCGGTGTTGGGCAGTACTTC
>TRBJ1-2|many|-|TRBV15
CATSRVSRGEGGYTF
TGTGCCACCAGCAGAGTTTCCCGAGGGGAGGGTGGCTACACCTTC
>TRBJ2-7|few|-|TRBV20-1
CSTRPRGPRGEQYF
TGCAGTACTAGACCTCGGGGCCCTAGGGGCGAGCAGTACTTC
>TRBJ1-1|many|TRBD1|TRBV2
CASKGARDTELNTEAFF
TGTGCCAGCAAGGGGGCCCGGGACACAGAGTTGAACACTGAAGCTTTCTTT
>TRBJ1-6|many|-|TRBV12-3/TRBV12-4
CASRLTGGNSPLHF
TGTGCCAGCAGGTTGACAGGAGGGAATTCACCCCTCCACTTT
>TRBJ1-6|few|TRBD1|TRBV2
CASKGKTGGNSPLHF
TGTGCCAGCAAGGGGAAGACAGGGGGCAATTCACCCCTCCACTTT
>TRBJ1-5|many|-|TRBV2
CASSPSTGTNQPQHF
TGTGCCAGCAGTCCCTCAACAGGGACCAATCAGCCCCAGCATTTT
>TRBJ1-5|many|-|TRBV10-2
CASGFRDNRNQPQHF
TGCGCCAGCGGTTTCAGGGATAATCGCAATCAGCCCCAGCATTTT
>TRBJ2-7|many|-|TRBV25-1
CASSEVRGLTYEQYF
TGTGCCAGCAGTGAAGTCAGGGGCCTTACCTACGAGCAGTACTTC
>TRBJ1-1|many|TRBD1|TRBV2
CASIPGQGSTEAFF
TGTGCCAGCATCCCCGGACAGGGGAGCACTGAAGCTTTCTTT
>TRBJ1-1|many|-|TRBV2
CATHRDMNTEAFF
TGTGCCACCCACAGGGACATGAACACTGAAGCTTTCTTT
>TRBJ1-2|many|TRBD1|TRBV6-2/TRBV6-3
CASSQTQGARSYGYTF
TGTGCCAGCAGTCAGACCCAGGGGGCAAGGAGCTATGGCTACACCTTC
>TRBJ1-2|many|TRBD1|TRBV6-1
CASSETGGLFDYGYTF
TGTGCCAGCAGTGAAACAGGGGGCTTGTTTGACTATGGCTACACCTTC
>TRBJ2-5|many|TRBD1|TRBV12-3/TRBV12-4
CASRETGGRDQYF
TGTGCCAGCAGGGAAACAGGGGGAAGAGACCAGTACTTC
>TRBJ2-2|many|TRBD2|TRBV6-1
CASSELLLAGGGGGELFF
TGTGCCAGCAGTGAATTGCTCCTAGCGGGGGGCGGAGGCGGGGAGCTGTTTTTT
>TRBJ2-2|many|TRBD1|TRBV12-5
CASGLGTGRNTGELFF
TGTGCTAGTGGCCTCGGGACAGGGAGAAACACCGGGGAGCTGTTTTTT
>TRBJ2-7|many|TRBD2|TRBV2
CASSVGVAGSYEQYF
TGTGCCAGCAGTGTAGGGGTAGCGGGGTCCTACGAGCAGTACTTC
>TRBJ1-1|many|-|TRBV29-1
CSAKEGRGNTEAFF
TGCAGCGCTAAGGAGGGACGGGGGAACACTGAAGCTTTCTTT
>TRBJ2-7|many|-|TRBV11-2
CASSLTGVRTYEQYF
TGTGCCAGCAGCTTAACCGGGGTAAGGACCTACGAGCAGTACTTC
>TRBJ1-1|-|-|TRBV29-1
CSAKSGGTEAFF
TGCAGCGCTAAGTCGGGAGGTACTGAAGCTTTCTTT
>TRBJ1-6|few|-|TRBV3-1
CASSHLGALYNSPLHF
TGTGCCAGCAGCCATTTGGGGGCTCTTTATAATTCACCCCTCCACTTT
>TRBJ1-5|many|-|TRBV7-8
CASSPEALYSNQPQHF
TGTGCCAGCAGCCCCGAGGCCCTCTATAGCAATCAGCCCCAGCATTTT
>TRBJ1-1|many|-|TRBV27
CASSLTRGGTEAFF
TGTGCCAGCAGTTTGACGAGGGGGGGCACTGAAGCTTTCTTT
>TRBJ1-6|many|TRBD1|TRBV12-3/TRBV12-4
CASSRRQGSSPLHF
TGTGCCAGCAGCCGTCGACAGGGGTCCTCACCCCTCCACTTT
>TRBJ2-7|many|-|TRBV6-5
CASSYSRGREQYF
TGTGCCAGCAGTTACTCGAGAGGGCGCGAGCAGTACTTC
>TRBJ2-7|many|-|TRBV20-1
CSASLPYEQYF
TGCAGTGCATCCCTACCCTACGAGCAGTACTTC
>TRBJ1-5|-|-|TRBV18
CASSLGLSNQPQHF
TGTGCCAGCTCACTCGGTTTGAGCAATCAGCCCCAGCATTTT
>TRBJ2-5|many|TRBD2|TRBV24-1
CATSSGGSPLQETQYF
TGTGCCACCAGTAGCGGGGGGAGCCCCTTACAAGAGACCCAGTACTTC
>TRBJ2-7|few|TRBD2|TRBV28
CAIGTSGRNEQYF
TGTGCCATTGGGACTAGCGGGAGGAACGAGCAGTACTTC